This T cell receptor beta chain emerged from a study of blood T cell repertoires in COVID-19. Patients from Seattle were sampled longitudinally, starting during active infection. TCRdb keeps only in-frame clones here, not all; method: immunoSEQ multiplex PCR. There are 60,000 to 85,000 clones in the sample; 80% to 90% occur only once, and 9.5% to 13% lies in the top ten. The junction had 10 bases not matched to a gene; V was cut back by 0 bases and J by 4 bases. Germline CDR1 reads LGHDT; CDR2 reads YNNKEL (reference sequence). CDR3 size: 17 residues. The chain has TRBV3-1 (or the pseudogene TRBV3-2) and TRBJ2-7; 9 bases are a match to TRBD2. Source material: peripheral blood. The sequence came from a man aged 55 to 70 with COVID-19, enrolled during active disease. CDR3 bases: TGTGCCAGCAGCCAAGATCTTCGGCCTAGCGGGAAATACGAGCAGTACTTC. As protein: CASSQDLRPSGKYEQYF.